The following is a T cell receptor beta chain sequence with its context. This specimen comes from a study of blood T cell repertoires in COVID-19. The authors' processing: Quantification of nucleated cells was approximated via reference gene primer amplification. Measured with immunoSEQ multiplex PCR; TCRdb has only the in-frame clones, and not every one. Clone size and the V and J calls come from that table; the DNA yielded D and trimming. This table has about 49,000 clones, about four fifths appearing once. V shed 3 bases, J shed 2 bases, and the junction held 5 bases outside the gene matches. Germline V gene data show CDR1 as KGHSH and CDR2 as LQKENI. CDR3 size: 17 residues.

Sequencing input: peripheral blood. The TCR was taken from a man in his forties or fifties with acute or convalescent COVID-19. The chain is built from TRBV18 and TRBJ2-6, with 9 nucleotides matching TRBD1. The CDR3 DNA sequence: TGTGCCAGCTCACCTCCCAGACAGGGGGCTGGGGCCAACGTCCTGACTTTC. Amino acids: CASSPPRQGAGANVLTF.